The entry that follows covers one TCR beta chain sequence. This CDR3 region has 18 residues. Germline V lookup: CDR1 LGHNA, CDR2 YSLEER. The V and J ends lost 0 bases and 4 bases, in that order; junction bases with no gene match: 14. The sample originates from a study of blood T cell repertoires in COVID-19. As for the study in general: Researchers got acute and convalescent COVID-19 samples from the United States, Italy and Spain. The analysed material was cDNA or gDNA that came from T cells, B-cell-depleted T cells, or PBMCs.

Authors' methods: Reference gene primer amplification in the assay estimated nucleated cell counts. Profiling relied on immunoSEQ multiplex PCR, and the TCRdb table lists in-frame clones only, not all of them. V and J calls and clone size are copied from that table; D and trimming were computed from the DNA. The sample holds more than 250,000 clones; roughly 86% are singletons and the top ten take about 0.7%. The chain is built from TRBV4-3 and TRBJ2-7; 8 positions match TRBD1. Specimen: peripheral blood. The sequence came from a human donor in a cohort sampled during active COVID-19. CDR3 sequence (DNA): TGCGCCAGCAGCCAAGAATGGGACAGGCTGCGACAGTTGTACGAGCAGTACTTC. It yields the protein CASSQEWDRLRQLYEQYF.